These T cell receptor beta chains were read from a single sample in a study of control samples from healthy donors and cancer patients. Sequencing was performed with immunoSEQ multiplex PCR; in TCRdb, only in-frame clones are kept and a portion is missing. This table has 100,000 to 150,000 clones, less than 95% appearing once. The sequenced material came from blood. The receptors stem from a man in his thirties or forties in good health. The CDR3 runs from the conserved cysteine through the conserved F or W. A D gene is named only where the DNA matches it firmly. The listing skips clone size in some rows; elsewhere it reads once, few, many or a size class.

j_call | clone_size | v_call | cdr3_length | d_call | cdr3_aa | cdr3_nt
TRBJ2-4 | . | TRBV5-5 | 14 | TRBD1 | CASSSGTGGFIQYF | TGTGCCAGCAGCTCCGGGACAGGGGGGTTCATTCAGTACTTC
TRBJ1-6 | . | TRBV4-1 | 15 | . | CASSQGYREGSPLHF | TGCGCCAGCAGCCAAGGCTATAGGGAGGGTTCACCCCTCCACTTT
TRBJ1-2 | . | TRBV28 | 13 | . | CASSLKGGYGYTF | TGTGCCAGCAGTTTAAAGGGGGGCTATGGCTACACCTTC
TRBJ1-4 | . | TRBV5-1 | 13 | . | CASKGTAAEKLFF | TGCGCCAGCAAGGGAACCGCTGCTGAAAAACTGTTTTTT
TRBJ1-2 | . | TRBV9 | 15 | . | CASSVEAGPNYGYTF | TGTGCCAGCAGCGTAGAGGCAGGGCCGAACTATGGCTACACCTTC
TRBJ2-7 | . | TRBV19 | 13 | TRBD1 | CASKGTGSYEQYF | TGTGCCAGTAAGGGGACAGGGTCCTACGAGCAGTACTTC
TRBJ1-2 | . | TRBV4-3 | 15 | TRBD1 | CASSRQTGQTYGYTF | TGCGCCAGCAGCCGACAAACGGGACAGACCTATGGCTACACCTTC
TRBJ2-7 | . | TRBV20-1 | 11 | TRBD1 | CSAELGGRQYF | TGCAGTGCTGAACTAGGGGGCCGGCAGTACTTC
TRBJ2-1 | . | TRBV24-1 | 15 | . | CATSDLGGGPNEQFF | TGTGCCACCAGTGATTTGGGGGGGGGCCCCAATGAGCAGTTCTTC
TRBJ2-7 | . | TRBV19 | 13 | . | CASSPGLRYEQYF | TGTGCCAGTAGTCCGGGCTTGCGCTACGAGCAGTACTTC
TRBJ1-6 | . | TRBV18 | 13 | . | CASSPDRNSPLHF | TGTGCCAGCTCACCAGATCGCAATTCACCCCTCCACTTT
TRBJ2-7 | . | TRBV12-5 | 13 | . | CASRQGTSYEQYF | TGTGCTAGTCGTCAGGGGACCTCCTACGAGCAGTACTTC
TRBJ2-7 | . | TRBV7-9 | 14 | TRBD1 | CASSRQGSTYEQYF | TGTGCCAGCAGCCGACAGGGGAGCACCTACGAGCAGTACTTC
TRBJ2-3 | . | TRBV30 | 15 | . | CAWSRGGGNTDTQYF | TGTGCCTGGAGCCGCGGAGGGGGTAACACAGATACGCAGTATTTT
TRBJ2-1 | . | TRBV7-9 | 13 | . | CASMSLGDTEQFF | TGTGCCAGCATGTCCCTAGGCGATACGGAGCAGTTCTTC
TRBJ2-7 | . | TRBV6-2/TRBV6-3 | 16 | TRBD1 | CASSSFPGGGSYEQYF | TGTGCCAGCAGTTCATTTCCAGGGGGCGGCTCCTACGAGCAGTACTTC
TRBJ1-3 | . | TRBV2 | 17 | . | CASSEVDVLVSGNTIYF | TGTGCCAGCAGTGAAGTCGACGTCCTCGTCTCTGGAAACACCATATATTTT
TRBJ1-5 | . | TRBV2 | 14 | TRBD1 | CASSGQGYPQPQHF | TGTGCCAGCAGCGGACAGGGGTACCCTCAGCCCCAGCATTTT
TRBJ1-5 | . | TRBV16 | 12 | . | CASSHRVQPQHF | TGTGCCAGCAGCCACAGGGTTCAGCCCCAGCATTTT
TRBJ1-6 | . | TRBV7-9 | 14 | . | CASSFLNTHSPLHF | TGTGCCAGCAGCTTCCTAAACACCCATTCACCCCTCCACTTT
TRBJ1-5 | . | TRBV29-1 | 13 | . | CSAGGGSNQPQHF | TGCAGCGCCGGGGGGGGTAGCAATCAGCCCCAGCATTTT
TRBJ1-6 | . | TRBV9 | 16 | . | CASSSGPRGQGSPLHF | TGTGCCAGCAGCTCCGGTCCACGAGGCCAGGGGTCACCCCTCCACTTT
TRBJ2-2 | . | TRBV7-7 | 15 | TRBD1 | CASSLDSGGTGELFF | TGTGCTAGCAGCTTAGACTCAGGGGGCACCGGGGAGCTGTTTTTT
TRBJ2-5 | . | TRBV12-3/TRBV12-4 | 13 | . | CASSLLGWETQYF | TGTGCCAGCAGTTTGCTGGGGTGGGAGACCCAGTACTTC
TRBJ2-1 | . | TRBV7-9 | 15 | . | CASSFDLMLYNEQFF | TGTGCCAGCAGCTTCGACCTTATGCTCTACAATGAGCAGTTCTTC
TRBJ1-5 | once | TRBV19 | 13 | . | CASSVSGLQPQHF | TGTGCCAGTAGTGTGTCAGGGCTACAGCCCCAGCATTTT
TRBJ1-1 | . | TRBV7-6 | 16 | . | CASSLKLARLNTEAFF | TGTGCCAGCAGCTTAAAGCTTGCGCGGTTGAACACTGAAGCTTTCTTT
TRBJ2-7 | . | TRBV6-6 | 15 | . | CASSYDVESTYEQYF | TGTGCCAGCAGTTACGACGTAGAGAGCACCTACGAGCAGTACTTC
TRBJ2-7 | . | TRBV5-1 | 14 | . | CASSWDTHSYEQYF | TGCGCCAGCAGTTGGGACACCCACTCCTACGAGCAGTACTTC
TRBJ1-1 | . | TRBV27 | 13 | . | CASSWGRNTEAFF | TGTGCCAGCAGTTGGGGGAGGAACACTGAAGCTTTCTTT
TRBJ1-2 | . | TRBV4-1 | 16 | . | CASSQPTRGGDYGYTF | TGCGCCAGCAGCCAACCTACCAGGGGAGGGGACTATGGCTACACCTTC
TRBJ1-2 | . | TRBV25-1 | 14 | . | CASSDIGNFYGYTF | TGTGCCAGCAGTGATATCGGCAACTTCTATGGCTACACCTTC
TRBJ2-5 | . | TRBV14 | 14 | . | CASSSSLAQETQYF | TGTGCCAGCAGCTCTTCCCTAGCCCAAGAGACCCAGTACTTC
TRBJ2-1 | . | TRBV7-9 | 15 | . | CASSFSMGRLAEQFF | TGTGCCAGCAGCTTCTCGATGGGGAGGTTGGCTGAGCAGTTCTTC
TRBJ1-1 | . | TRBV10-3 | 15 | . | CAISEFQEGNTEAFF | TGTGCCATCAGTGAGTTTCAGGAAGGAAACACTGAAGCTTTCTTT
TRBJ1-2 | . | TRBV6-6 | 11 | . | CASRSEGPYTF | TGTGCCAGCAGATCGGAGGGGCCCTACACCTTC
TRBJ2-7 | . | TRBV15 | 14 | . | CATSRDPGQGEQYF | TGTGCCACCAGCAGAGATCCGGGGCAGGGCGAGCAGTACTTC
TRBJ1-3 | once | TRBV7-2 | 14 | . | CASSLGTGSNTIYF | TGTGCCAGCAGCTTAGGTACAGGGAGTAACACCATATATTTT
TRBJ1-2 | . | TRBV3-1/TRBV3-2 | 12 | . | CASSLGRGSYTF | TGTGCCAGCAGCTTAGGGAGGGGAAGCTACACCTTC
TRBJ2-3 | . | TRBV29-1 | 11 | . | CSVVAPDTQYF | TGCAGCGTTGTCGCGCCAGATACGCAGTATTTT
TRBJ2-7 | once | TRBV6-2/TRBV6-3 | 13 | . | CASSYMYSYEQYF | TGTGCCAGCAGTTACATGTACTCCTACGAGCAGTACTTC
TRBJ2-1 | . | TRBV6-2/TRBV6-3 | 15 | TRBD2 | CASSQGLAGANEQFF | TGTGCCAGCAGTCAAGGACTAGCGGGGGCCAATGAGCAGTTCTTC
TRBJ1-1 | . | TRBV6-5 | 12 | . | CASSYYQGEAFF | TGTGCCAGCAGTTACTACCAGGGCGAAGCTTTCTTT
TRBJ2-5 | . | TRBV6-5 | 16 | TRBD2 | CASSYGLAGGPETQYF | TGTGCCAGCAGTTACGGGCTAGCGGGGGGGCCTGAGACCCAGTACTTC
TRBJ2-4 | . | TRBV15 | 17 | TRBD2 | CATSGTSGALAKNIQYF | TGTGCCACCAGCGGGACTAGCGGGGCTCTAGCCAAAAACATTCAGTACTTC
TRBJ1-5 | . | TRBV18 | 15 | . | CASSPWGDPNQPQHF | TGTGCCAGCTCACCTTGGGGGGATCCCAATCAGCCCCAGCATTTT
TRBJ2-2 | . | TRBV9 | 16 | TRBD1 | CASSATGGSRTGELFF | TGTGCCAGCAGCGCTACAGGGGGCTCGAGGACCGGGGAGCTGTTTTTT
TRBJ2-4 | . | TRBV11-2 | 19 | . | CASSLVSDLGAAAKNIQYF | TGTGCCAGCAGCTTAGTTTCGGACTTAGGTGCCGCAGCCAAAAACATTCAGTACTTC
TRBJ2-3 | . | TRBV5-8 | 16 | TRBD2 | CASSLGLAGSTDTQYF | TGTGCCAGCAGCCTGGGACTAGCGGGGAGCACAGATACGCAGTATTTT
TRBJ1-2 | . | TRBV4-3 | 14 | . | CASSQDKSFYGYTF | TGCGCCAGCAGCCAAGATAAGAGTTTTTATGGCTACACCTTC
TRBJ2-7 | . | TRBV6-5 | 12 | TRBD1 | CATHETGFEQYF | TGTGCCACCCACGAGACAGGGTTCGAGCAGTACTTC
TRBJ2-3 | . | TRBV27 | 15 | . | CASEQARGGTDTQYF | TGTGCCAGCGAACAAGCACGCGGGGGCACAGATACGCAGTATTTT
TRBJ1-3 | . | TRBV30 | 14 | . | CAWTSEAGGNTIYF | TGTGCCTGGACCTCAGAGGCAGGGGGAAACACCATATATTTT
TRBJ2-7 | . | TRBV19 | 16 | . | CASSPNGQGWSYEQYF | TGTGCCAGTAGCCCGAACGGGCAGGGGTGGTCCTACGAGCAGTACTTC
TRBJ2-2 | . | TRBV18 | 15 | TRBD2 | CASSRSGANTGELFF | TGTGCCAGCTCACGCAGCGGGGCGAACACCGGGGAGCTGTTTTTT
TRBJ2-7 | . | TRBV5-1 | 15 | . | CASSSMGGPTYEQYF | TGCGCCAGCAGCTCCATGGGGGGGCCGACCTACGAGCAGTACTTC
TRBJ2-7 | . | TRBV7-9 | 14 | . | CASSPYREIYEQYF | TGTGCCAGCAGCCCCTACAGGGAGATCTACGAGCAGTACTTC
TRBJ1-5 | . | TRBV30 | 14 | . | CAWSMTGRNQPQHF | TGTGCCTGGAGTATGACGGGCCGCAATCAGCCCCAGCATTTT
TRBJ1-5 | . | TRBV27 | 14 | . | CASSFQGIGQPQHF | TGTGCCAGCAGTTTTCAGGGAATAGGACAGCCCCAGCATTTT
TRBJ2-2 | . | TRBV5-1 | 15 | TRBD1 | CASSTGQGFTGELFF | TGCGCCAGCAGCACCGGACAGGGGTTCACCGGGGAGCTGTTTTTT